The next 5 T cell receptor beta chains were all read from a single sample in a study of blood T cell repertoires in COVID-19. Sequencing was performed with immunoSEQ multiplex PCR; in TCRdb, only in-frame clones are kept and a portion is missing. The table includes approximately 300,000 clones, approximately 85% detected once. Input material: PBMCs or T cells enriched from blood (not recorded which). These receptors came from a woman in her twenties or thirties who had recovered from COVID-19.

Written as DNA, the CDR3 is TGTGCCAGCAGTTCTGGGGCCCGGGGGGCCGGAACAGATACGCAGTATTTT. As protein: CASSSGARGAGTDTQYF. V is TRBV27 and J is TRBJ2-3; D is possibly TRBD2 (7 bases). The V and J ends lost 4 bases and 3 bases respectively, with 20 bases between them. The CDR3 spans 17 residues. CDR1 is MNHEY, CDR2 SMNVEV, per germline (reference sequence).

The chain uses TRBV2 and TRBJ2-7, with D perhaps TRBD1 (5 bases). Trimming left V 7 bases short and J 3 bases short, with 13 bases between. In germline, CDR1 is SNHLY, CDR2 FYNNEI. There are 13 residues in the CDR3. This CDR3 reads CASKETVLYEQYF. The CDR3 DNA reads as TGTGCCAGCAAGGAGACAGTACTCTACGAGCAGTACTTC. The whole variable domain, remainder taken from reference TRBV2 and TRBJ2-7, is EPEVTQTPSHQVTQMGQEVILRCVPISNHLYFYWYRQILGQKVEFLVSFYNNEISEKSEIFDDQFSVERPDGSNFTLKIRSTKLEDSAMYFCASKETVLYEQYFGPGTRLTVT.

The V and J genes are TRBV30 and TRBJ1-2; D not resolved. The CDR3 contains 11 residues. V lost 3 bases to trimming and J lost 5 bases, with 7 bases between them. The germline gives CDR1 GTSNPN, CDR2 SVGIG (reference sequence). In DNA form, the CDR3 reads TGTGCCTGGAGCAATAGATATGGCTACACCTTC. This encodes CAWSNRYGYTF.

The count of this clone is one. The chain has TRBV29-1 and TRBJ2-2; D possibly corresponds to TRBD1 (5 bases). V was clipped by 8 bases and J by 4 bases, with 20 bases between them. The CDR3 totals 15 residues. Per the germline V gene, CDR1 is SQVTM and CDR2 is ANQGSEA. DNA for the CDR3: TGCAGCCCCTTGGGGCAGGGCACTCCCACCGGGGAGCTGTTTTTT. Protein product: CSPLGQGTPTGELFF.

The rearrangement uses TRBV7-9 and TRBJ2-3; maybe TRBD2 (6 bases). CDR3 length: 15 amino acids. Germline V gene sequence: CDR1 SEHNR, CDR2 FQNEAQ (reference sequence). V was cut by 7 bases and J by 3 bases, with 17 bases left in between. CDR3 amino acids: CASNQYQEGTDTQYF. CDR3 coding DNA: TGTGCCAGCAACCAATACCAGGAGGGAACAGATACGCAGTATTTT.